A few counts support the clone carrying this T cell receptor (beta chain). Its antigen is unidentified. This sample is drawn from a study of response to subunit inactivated influenza vaccine. TCRdb ran MiXCR on the RT-PCR reads and lists one entry per CDR3 protein. The table shows 650,000 to 800,000 distinct CDR3 sequences, with 18% occurring only once. The study, taken as a whole, reports: Only a handful of new T cells, the authors suggested, are recruited with each seasonal influenza vaccination.

V gave up 0 bases and J gave up 3 bases; unmatched junction bases: 5. The CDR3 covers 16 residues. Per the germline V gene, CDR1 is SGHRS and CDR2 is YFSETQ. The sequences come from PBMCs from blood, collected about 5 days after vaccination. This TCR was recovered from a man aged 45-65 years who received an inactivated influenza vaccine. This chain uses TRBV5-1 with TRBJ2-1; 8 positions match TRBD1. This CDR3 is CASSLEQGVGYNEQFF. Here the CDR3 DNA reads TGCGCCAGCAGCTTGGAACAGGGGGTTGGCTACAATGAGCAGTTCTTC. Full variable domain (remainder filled in from reference TRBV5-1 and TRBJ2-1): KAGVTQTPRYLIKTRGQQVTLSCSPISGHRSVSWYQQTPGQGLQFLFEYFSETQRNKGNFPGRFSGRQFSNSRSEMNVSTLELGDSALYLCASSLEQGVGYNEQFFGPGTRLTVL.